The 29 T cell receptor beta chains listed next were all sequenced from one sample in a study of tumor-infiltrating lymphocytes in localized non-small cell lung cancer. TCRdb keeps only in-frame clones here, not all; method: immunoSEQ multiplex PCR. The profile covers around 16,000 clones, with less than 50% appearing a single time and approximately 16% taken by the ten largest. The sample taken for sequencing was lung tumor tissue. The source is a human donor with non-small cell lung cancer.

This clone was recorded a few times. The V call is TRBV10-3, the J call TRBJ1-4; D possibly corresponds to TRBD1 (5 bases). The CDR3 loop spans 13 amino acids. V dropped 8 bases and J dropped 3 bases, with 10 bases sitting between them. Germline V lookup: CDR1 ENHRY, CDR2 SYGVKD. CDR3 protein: CAISDSPNEKLFF. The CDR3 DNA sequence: TGTGCCATCTCCGACAGCCCTAATGAAAAACTGTTTTTT.

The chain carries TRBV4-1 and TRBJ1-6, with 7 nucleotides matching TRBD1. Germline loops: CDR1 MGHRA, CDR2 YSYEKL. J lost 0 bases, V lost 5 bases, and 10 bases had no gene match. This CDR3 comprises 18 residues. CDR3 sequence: CASSAGTVGDSYNSPLHF. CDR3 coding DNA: TGCGCCAGCAGCGCTGGGACAGTGGGTGACTCCTATAATTCACCCCTCCACTTT.

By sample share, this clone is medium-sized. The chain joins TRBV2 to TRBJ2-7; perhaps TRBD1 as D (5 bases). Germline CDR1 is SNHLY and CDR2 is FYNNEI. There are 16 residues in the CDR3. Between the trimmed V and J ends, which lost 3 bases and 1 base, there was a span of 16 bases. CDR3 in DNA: TGTGCCAGCAGTGACTCGGCGGTAGGGGTATCCTACGAGCAGTACTTC. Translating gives CASSDSAVGVSYEQYF.

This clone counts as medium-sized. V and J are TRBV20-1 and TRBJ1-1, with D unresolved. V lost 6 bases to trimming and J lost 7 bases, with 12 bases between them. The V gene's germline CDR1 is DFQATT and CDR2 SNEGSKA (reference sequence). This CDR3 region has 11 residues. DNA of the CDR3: TGCAGTGCCACCGCTAGCTATGAAGCTTTCTTT. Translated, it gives CSATASYEAFF.

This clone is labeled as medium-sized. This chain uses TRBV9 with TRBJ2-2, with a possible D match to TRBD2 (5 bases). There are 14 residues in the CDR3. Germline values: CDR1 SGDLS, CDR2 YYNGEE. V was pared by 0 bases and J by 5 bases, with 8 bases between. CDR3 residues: CASSVAQRTGELFF. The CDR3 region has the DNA TGTGCCAGCAGCGTAGCTCAGCGGACCGGGGAGCTGTTTTTT.

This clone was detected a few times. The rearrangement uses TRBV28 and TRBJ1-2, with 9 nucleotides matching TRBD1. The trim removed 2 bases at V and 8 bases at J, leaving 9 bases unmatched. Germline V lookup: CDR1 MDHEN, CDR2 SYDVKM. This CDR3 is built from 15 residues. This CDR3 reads CASSLPLQGAQGYTF. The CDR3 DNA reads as TGTGCCAGCAGTTTACCCCTACAGGGGGCGCAAGGCTACACCTTC.

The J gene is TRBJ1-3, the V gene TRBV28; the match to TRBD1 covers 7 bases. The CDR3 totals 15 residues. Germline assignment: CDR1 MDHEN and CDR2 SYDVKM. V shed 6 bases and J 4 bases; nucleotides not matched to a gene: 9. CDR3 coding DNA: TGTGCCAGCAGCCTGAACAGGGGCCAAGGAAACACCATATATTTT. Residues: CASSLNRGQGNTIYF. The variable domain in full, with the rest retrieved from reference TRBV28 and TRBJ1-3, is DVKVTQSSRYLVKRTGEKVFLECVQDMDHENMFWYRQDPGLGLRLIYFSYDVKMKEKGDIPEGYSVSREKKERFSLILESASTNQTSMYLCASSLNRGQGNTIYFGEGSWLTVV.

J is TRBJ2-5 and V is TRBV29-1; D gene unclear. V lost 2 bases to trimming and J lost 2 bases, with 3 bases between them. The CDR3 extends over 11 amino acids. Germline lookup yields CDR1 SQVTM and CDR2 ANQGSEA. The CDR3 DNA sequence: TGCAGCGTTGAACCACAAGAGACCCAGTACTTC. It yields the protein CSVEPQETQYF.

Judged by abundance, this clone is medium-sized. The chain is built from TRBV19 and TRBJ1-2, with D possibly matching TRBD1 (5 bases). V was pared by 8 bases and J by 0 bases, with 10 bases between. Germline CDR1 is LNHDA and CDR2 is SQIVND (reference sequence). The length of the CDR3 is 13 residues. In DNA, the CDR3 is TGTGCCAGTTGGACAAGTGCTAACTATGGCTACACCTTC. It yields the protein CASWTSANYGYTF.

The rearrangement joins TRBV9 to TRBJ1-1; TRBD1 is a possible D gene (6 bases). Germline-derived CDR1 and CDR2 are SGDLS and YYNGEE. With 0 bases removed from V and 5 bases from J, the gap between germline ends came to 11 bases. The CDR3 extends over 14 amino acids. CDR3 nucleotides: TGTGCCAGCAGCGTAGCTGGGGGCGGGACTGAAGCTTTCTTT. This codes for CASSVAGGGTEAFF. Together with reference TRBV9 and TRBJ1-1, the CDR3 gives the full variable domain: DSGVTQTPKHLITATGQRVTLRCSPRSGDLSVYWYQQSLDQGLQFLIQYYNGEERAKGNILERFSAQQFPDLHSELNLSSLELGDSALYFCASSVAGGGTEAFFGQGTRLTVV.

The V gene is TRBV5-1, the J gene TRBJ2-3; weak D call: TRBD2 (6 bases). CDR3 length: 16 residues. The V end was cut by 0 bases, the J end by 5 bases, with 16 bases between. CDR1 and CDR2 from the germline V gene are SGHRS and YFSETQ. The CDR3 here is CASSLGGGTQGDTQYF. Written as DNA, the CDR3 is TGCGCCAGCAGCTTGGGGGGAGGCACCCAGGGAGATACGCAGTATTTT.

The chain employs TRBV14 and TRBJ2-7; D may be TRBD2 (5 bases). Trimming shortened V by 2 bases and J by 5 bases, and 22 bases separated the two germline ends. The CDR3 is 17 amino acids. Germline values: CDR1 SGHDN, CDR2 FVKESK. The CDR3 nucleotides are TGTGCCAGCAGCCAAAACCGAGGTCTCGGACTCAAAGACGAGCAGTACTTC. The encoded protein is CASSQNRGLGLKDEQYF.

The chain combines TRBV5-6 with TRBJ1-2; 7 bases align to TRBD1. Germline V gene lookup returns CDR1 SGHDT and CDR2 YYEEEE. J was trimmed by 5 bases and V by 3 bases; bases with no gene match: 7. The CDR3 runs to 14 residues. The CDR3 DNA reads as TGTGCCAGCAGCTGGGCAGGGGGGCCTTATGGCTACACCTTC. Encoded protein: CASSWAGGPYGYTF.

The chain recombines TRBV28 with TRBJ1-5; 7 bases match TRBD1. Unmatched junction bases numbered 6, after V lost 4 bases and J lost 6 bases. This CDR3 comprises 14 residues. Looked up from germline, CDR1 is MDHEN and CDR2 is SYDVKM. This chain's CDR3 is CASSSQTGRQPQHF. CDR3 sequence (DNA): TGTGCCAGCAGTTCTCAGACAGGGCGTCAGCCCCAGCATTTT.

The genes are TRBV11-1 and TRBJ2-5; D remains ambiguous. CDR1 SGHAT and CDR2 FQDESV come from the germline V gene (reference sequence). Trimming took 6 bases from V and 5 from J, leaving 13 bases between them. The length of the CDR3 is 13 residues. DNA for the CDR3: TGTGCCAGCAGGGGATCCAACTGGGAGACCCAGTACTTC. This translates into CASRGSNWETQYF.

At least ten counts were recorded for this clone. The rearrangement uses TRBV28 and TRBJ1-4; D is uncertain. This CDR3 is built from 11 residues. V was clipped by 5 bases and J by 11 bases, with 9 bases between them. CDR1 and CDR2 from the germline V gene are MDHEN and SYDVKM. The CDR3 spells CASSNGWKLFF. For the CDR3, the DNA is TGTGCCAGCAGTAATGGATGGAAACTGTTTTTT.

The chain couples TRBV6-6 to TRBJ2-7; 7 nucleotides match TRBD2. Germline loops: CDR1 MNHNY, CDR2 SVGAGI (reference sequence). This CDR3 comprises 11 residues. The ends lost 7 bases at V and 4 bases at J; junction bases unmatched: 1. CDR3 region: CASNGGYEQYF. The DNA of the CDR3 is TGTGCCAGCAACGGGGGGTACGAGCAGTACTTC.

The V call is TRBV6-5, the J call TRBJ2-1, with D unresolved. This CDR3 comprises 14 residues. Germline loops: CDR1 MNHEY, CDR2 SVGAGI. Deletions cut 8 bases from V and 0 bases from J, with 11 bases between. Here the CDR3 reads CASVGVSSYNEQFF. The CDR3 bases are TGTGCCAGCGTCGGAGTCTCCTCCTACAATGAGCAGTTCTTC.

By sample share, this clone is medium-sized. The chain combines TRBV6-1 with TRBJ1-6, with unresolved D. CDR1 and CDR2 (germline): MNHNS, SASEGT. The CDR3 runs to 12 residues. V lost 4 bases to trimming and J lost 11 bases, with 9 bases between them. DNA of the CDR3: TGTGCCAGCAGTGGTAGCCTCGCACCCCTCCACTTT. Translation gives CASSGSLAPLHF.

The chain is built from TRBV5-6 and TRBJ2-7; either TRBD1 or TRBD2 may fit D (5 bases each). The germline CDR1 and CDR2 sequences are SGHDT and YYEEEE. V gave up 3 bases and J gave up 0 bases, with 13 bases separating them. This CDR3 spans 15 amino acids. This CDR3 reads CASSSGPASSYEQYF. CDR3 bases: TGTGCCAGCAGCTCGGGACCGGCGAGCTCCTACGAGCAGTACTTC.

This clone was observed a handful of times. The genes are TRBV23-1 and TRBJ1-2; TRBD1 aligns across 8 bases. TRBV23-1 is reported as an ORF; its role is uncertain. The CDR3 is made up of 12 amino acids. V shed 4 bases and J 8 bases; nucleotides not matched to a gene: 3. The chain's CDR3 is CASSRTGGGYTF. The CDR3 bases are TGCGCCAGCAGTCGCACAGGGGGAGGCTACACCTTC.

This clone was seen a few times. The CDR3 DNA follows: TGTGCCAGCAGTCCAGGGACATTCAATCAGCCCCAGCATTTT. Translating it yields CASSPGTFNQPQHF. V is TRBV27 and J is TRBJ1-5; possible D gene TRBD1, 6 bases. CDR1 MNHEY and CDR2 SMNVEV come from the germline V gene (reference sequence). V lost 5 bases to trimming and J lost 3 bases, with 11 bases between them. The CDR3 consists of 14 residues.

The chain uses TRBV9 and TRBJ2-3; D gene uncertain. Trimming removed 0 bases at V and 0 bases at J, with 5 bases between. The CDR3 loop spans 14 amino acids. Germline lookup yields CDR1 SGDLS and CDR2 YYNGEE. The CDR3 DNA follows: TGTGCCAGCAGCGTAGCGATTAGCACAGATACGCAGTATTTT. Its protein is CASSVAISTDTQYF.

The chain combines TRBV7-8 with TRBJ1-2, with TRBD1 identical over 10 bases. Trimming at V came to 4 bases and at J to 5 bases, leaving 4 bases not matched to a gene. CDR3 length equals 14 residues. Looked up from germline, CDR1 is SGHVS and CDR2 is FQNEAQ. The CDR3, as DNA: TGTGCCAGCAGCTCTGACAGGGGGCTATATGGCTACACCTTC. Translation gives CASSSDRGLYGYTF. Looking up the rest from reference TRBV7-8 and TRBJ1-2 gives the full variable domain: GAGVSQSPRYKVAKRGQDVALRCDPISGHVSLFWYQQALGQGPEFLTYFQNEAQLDKSGLPSDRFFAERPEGSVSTLKIQRTQQEDSAVYLCASSSDRGLYGYTFGSGTRLTVV.

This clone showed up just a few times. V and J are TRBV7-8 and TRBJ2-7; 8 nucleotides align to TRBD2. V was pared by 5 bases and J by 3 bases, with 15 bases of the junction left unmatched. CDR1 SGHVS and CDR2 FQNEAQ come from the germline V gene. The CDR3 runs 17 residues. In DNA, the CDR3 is TGTGCCAGCAGCGCGGGAATGCAGCCGGGGGGGTACTACGAGCAGTACTTC. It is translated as CASSAGMQPGGYYEQYF.

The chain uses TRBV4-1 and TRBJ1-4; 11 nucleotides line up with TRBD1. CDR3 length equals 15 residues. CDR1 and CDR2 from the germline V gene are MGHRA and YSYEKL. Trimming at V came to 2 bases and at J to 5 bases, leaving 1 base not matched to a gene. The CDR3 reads CASSQRDRGNEKLFF. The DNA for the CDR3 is TGCGCCAGCAGCCAAAGGGACAGGGGGAATGAAAAACTGTTTTTT.

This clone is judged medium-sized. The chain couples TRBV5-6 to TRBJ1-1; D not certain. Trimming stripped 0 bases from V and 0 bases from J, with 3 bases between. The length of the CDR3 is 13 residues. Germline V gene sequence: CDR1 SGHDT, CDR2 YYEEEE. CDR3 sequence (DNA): TGTGCCAGCAGCTTGGACGTGAACACTGAAGCTTTCTTT. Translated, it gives CASSLDVNTEAFF.

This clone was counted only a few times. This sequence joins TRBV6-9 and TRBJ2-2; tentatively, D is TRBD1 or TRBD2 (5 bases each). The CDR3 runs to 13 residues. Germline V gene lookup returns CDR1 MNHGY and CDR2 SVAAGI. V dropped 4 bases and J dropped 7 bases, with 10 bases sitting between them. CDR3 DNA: TGTGCCAGCAGTTTCCGGGGCAACGGGGAGCTGTTTTTT. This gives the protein CASSFRGNGELFF.

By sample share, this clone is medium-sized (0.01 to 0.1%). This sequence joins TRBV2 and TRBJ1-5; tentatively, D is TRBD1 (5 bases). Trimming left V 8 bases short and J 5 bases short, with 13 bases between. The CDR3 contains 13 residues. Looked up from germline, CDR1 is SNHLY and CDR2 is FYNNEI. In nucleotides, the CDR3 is TGTGCCAGCGCCCAGGGATGGGATCAGCCCCAGCATTTT. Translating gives CASAQGWDQPQHF.